This T cell receptor beta chain was identified during a study of Graves' ophthalmopathy and Graves' hyperthyroidism. Amplification of TCR beta CDR3 regions used RNA transcripts. Amplification began with first-round RT-PCR using HTBI primers, then second-round multiplex PCR was performed. TCRdb fed the multiplex PCR reads into MiXCR, producing one record per CDR3 protein. The sample lists about 640,000 distinct CDR3 sequences; under 50% were seen once. Patients with other autoimmune diseases, uncontrolled infections, pregnancy or lactation were excluded. The origin of this receptor is an adult man with Graves' ophthalmopathy. Sequencing was carried out using peripheral blood.

CDR3 DNA: TGTGCCAGCAGCTTCGGGACGGCGGGGGCCAACGTCCTGACTTTC. It translates to CASSFGTAGANVLTF. The chain uses TRBV7-6 and TRBJ2-6, with D tentatively TRBD1 or TRBD2 (5 bases each). The CDR3 is 15 amino acids. Germline-derived CDR1 and CDR2 are SGHVS and FNYEAQ. Deletions cut 3 bases from V and 4 bases from J, with 10 bases between. The variable domain in full, with the rest retrieved from reference TRBV7-6 and TRBJ2-6, is GAGVSQSPRYKVTKRGQDVALRCDPISGHVSLYWYRQALGQGPEFLTYFNYEAQQDKSGLPNDRFSAERPEGSISTLTIQRTEQRDSAMYRCASSFGTAGANVLTFGAGSRLTVL.